A single sample is the source of the 6 T cell receptor beta chains below, sequenced in a study of T cells in Graves' hyperthyroidism and ophthalmopathy. Amplification of TCR beta CDR3 regions was performed using RNA transcripts as template. HTBI primers drove first-round RT-PCR of the TCR CDR3. TCRdb re-analysed the multiplex PCR reads in MiXCR, keeping a single row per CDR3 protein. Among around 500,000 distinct CDR3 sequences listed, approximately 14% were seen once. The material sequenced was blood. The receptors stem from a woman younger than 35 with Graves' hyperthyroidism.

In this sample, this clonotype turned up many times. The CDR3 loop is CASSPTYGWEGAYEQYF. In DNA form, the CDR3 reads TGTGCCAGCAGTCCTACGTATGGGTGGGAGGGAGCTTACGAGCAGTACTTC. The chain joins TRBV6-2 or TRBV6-3 to TRBJ2-7; 7 nucleotides line up with TRBD2. Looked up from germline, CDR1 is MNHEY and CDR2 is SVGEGT. V shed 5 bases and J 4 bases; nucleotides not matched to a gene: 17. There are 17 residues in the CDR3.

The table lists this clonotype with a few counts. The V and J genes are TRBV20-1 and TRBJ2-3; D ambiguous. The CDR3 totals 14 residues. V was cut by 4 bases and J by 0 bases, with 11 bases left in between. Germline V gene data show CDR1 as DFQATT and CDR2 as SNEGSKA (reference sequence). The CDR3 sequence is CSAIQTTSTDTQYF. In nucleotides, the CDR3 is TGCAGTGCTATTCAAACCACTAGCACAGATACGCAGTATTTT.

This clonotype came up a few times. The rearrangement uses TRBV20-1 and TRBJ1-4; no reliable D call. Trimming shortened V by 1 base and J by 3 bases, and 9 bases separated the two germline ends. This CDR3 spans 14 amino acids. Germline V lookup: CDR1 DFQATT, CDR2 SNEGSKA (reference sequence). The CDR3 DNA is TGCAGTGCTAGAGGCTACGTCCCTAATGAAAAACTGTTTTTT. Translation gives CSARGYVPNEKLFF.

Ten or more counts support this clonotype. CDR3 region: CASSLEVSGNTIYF. The CDR3 DNA is TGTGCCAGCAGCTTGGAAGTCTCTGGAAACACCATATATTTT. The chain links TRBV7-8 to TRBJ1-3, with D unclear. The germline gives CDR1 SGHVS, CDR2 FQNEAQ. The germline V and J ends were trimmed by 3 bases and 0 bases, with 6 bases remaining between them. CDR3 length: 14 residues. The full variable domain, rest sourced from reference TRBV7-8 and TRBJ1-3, is GAGVSQSPRYKVAKRGQDVALRCDPISGHVSLFWYQQALGQGPEFLTYFQNEAQLDKSGLPSDRFFAERPEGSVSTLKIQRTQQEDSAVYLCASSLEVSGNTIYFGEGSWLTVV.

V gene TRBV2 combines with J gene TRBJ2-3; 13 nucleotides line up with TRBD2. V was pared by 5 bases and J by 4 bases, with 9 bases of the junction left unmatched. This CDR3 spans 17 amino acids. Germline V lookup: CDR1 SNHLY, CDR2 FYNNEI. CDR3 sequence reads: CASSSRTSGSVADTQYF. CDR3 sequence (DNA): TGTGCCAGCAGTTCGAGGACTAGCGGGAGTGTAGCAGATACGCAGTATTTT. Using reference TRBV2 and TRBJ2-3 for the parts outside the CDR3, the full variable domain is EPEVTQTPSHQVTQMGQEVILRCVPISNHLYFYWYRQILGQKVEFLVSFYNNEISEKSEIFDDQFSVERPDGSNFTLKIRSTKLEDSAMYFCASSSRTSGSVADTQYFGPGTRLTVL.

The table lists this clonotype with many counts. The chain couples TRBV5-1 to TRBJ2-1; TRBD1 or TRBD2 may be the D gene (5 bases each). The CDR3 sequence is 15 residues long. V lost 6 bases, J lost 8 bases, and 21 bases lay in between. From germline, CDR1 is SGHRS and CDR2 YFSETQ. This chain's CDR3 is CASNSGTPLIDEQFF. The CDR3 DNA sequence: TGCGCCAGCAACTCCGGGACCCCCCTCATAGATGAGCAGTTCTTC.